One sample yielded the 19 T cell receptor beta chains listed below, sequenced in a study of neurological immune-mediated disorders. MiXCR, applied by TCRdb to the 5' RACE reads, yields one record per CDR3 protein. The sample yields about 79,000 distinct CDR3 sequences, over 12% seen once. Material for sequencing was PBMCs. The receptors here all came from a woman between 45 and 60 years old in good health.

Notes on this clonotype: Being one base from a much bigger clone, this may be a read error. This chain uses TRBV6-7 with TRBJ1-1; weak D call: TRBD1 (5 bases). TRBV6-7 falls under the ORF class, with uncertain function. The CDR3 runs to 13 residues. As DNA, the CDR3 is TGTGTCAGTTACAGGTCGCAGGACACTGAAGCTTTCTTT. As protein: CVSYRSQDTEAFF.

The chain links TRBV19 to TRBJ2-2; 9 bases line up with TRBD2. From germline, CDR1 is LNHDA and CDR2 SQIVND (reference sequence). V trimming: 3 bases; J trimming: 2 bases; junction bases outside the gene matches: 4. This CDR3 is 16 amino acids long. The CDR3 loop is CASSISSGGNTGELFF. The CDR3 DNA reads TGTGCCAGTAGTATTAGTAGCGGGGGTAACACCGGGGAGCTGTTTTTT.

This sequence joins TRBV5-1 and TRBJ1-1; possibly TRBD1 for D (6 bases). The V end lost 4 bases, the J end lost 2 bases, and 12 bases lay between the germline ends. CDR1 and CDR2 (germline): SGHRS, YFSETQ. This CDR3 spans 14 amino acids. The CDR3 sequence is CASSRRGANTEAFF. CDR3 coding DNA: TGCGCCAGCAGCCGGAGGGGGGCAAACACTGAAGCTTTCTTT.

This clonotype was detected many times. This CDR3 reads CASSAFEGASTDTQYF. The CDR3 DNA follows: TGTGCCAGCAGCGCCTTTGAGGGGGCTAGCACAGATACGCAGTATTTT. The chain employs TRBV7-9 and TRBJ2-3; 7 positions agree with TRBD1. Germline V lookup: CDR1 SEHNR, CDR2 FQNEAQ (reference sequence). CDR3 length: 16 amino acids. The J segment lost 0 bases and the V segment lost 5 bases, leaving 8 bases of the junction unmatched.

This clonotype is medium-sized (0.01 to 0.1%) within its sample. This sequence joins TRBV28 and TRBJ1-2, with D possibly TRBD1 on 5 matching bases. The CDR3 totals 16 residues. V was shortened by 4 bases and J by 5 bases, with 20 bases between the two germline ends. Germline CDR1 is MDHEN and CDR2 is SYDVKM. CDR3 sequence reads: CASSSQRADKKYGYTF. As DNA, the CDR3 is TGTGCCAGCAGTTCGCAACGGGCGGACAAGAAGTATGGCTACACCTTC.

There are many counts of this clonotype. V and J are TRBV5-1 and TRBJ2-7; TRBD2 matches 7 bases. CDR3 length: 18 amino acids. After removal of 3 bases from V and 1 base from J, the junction contained 16 bases not matched to a gene. From germline, CDR1 is SGHRS and CDR2 YFSETQ. CDR3 nucleotide sequence: TGCGCCAGCAGCTCCCGCACCTCACGGGAGGTGGTGTCCTACGAGCAGTACTTC. This sequence encodes CASSSRTSREVVSYEQYF.

The sample holds many counts of this clonotype. The chain carries TRBV10-3 and TRBJ2-1, with TRBD1 matching 8 bases. This CDR3 has 15 residues. Germline V gene data show CDR1 as ENHRY and CDR2 as SYGVKD. J was trimmed by 0 bases and V by 4 bases; bases with no gene match: 2. Written as DNA, the CDR3 is TGTGCCATCAGTGGACAGGGGAGCTCCTACAATGAGCAGTTCTTC. Translated, it gives CAISGQGSSYNEQFF.

At least ten counts were recorded for this clonotype. V is TRBV6-1 and J is TRBJ2-1; a weak D match, TRBD2 (6 bases). The CDR3 consists of 14 residues. Germline CDR1 is MNHNS and CDR2 is SASEGT. V dropped 1 base and J dropped 9 bases, with 13 bases sitting between them. The CDR3 reads CASSEVRGKSEQFF. As DNA, the CDR3 is TGTGCCAGCAGTGAAGTGCGGGGAAAGAGTGAGCAGTTCTTC.

There are many counts of this clonotype. This chain joins TRBV10-3 and TRBJ1-2, with D possibly TRBD1 on 6 matching bases. The CDR3 contains 13 residues. Germline CDR1 is ENHRY and CDR2 is SYGVKD. Trimming left V 9 bases short and J 2 bases short, with 13 bases between. The CDR3 sequence is CAIRQAKNYGYTF. The CDR3 DNA reads as TGTGCCATTCGACAGGCTAAAAACTATGGCTACACCTTC.

This clonotype was counted ten times or more. The chain carries TRBV5-1 and TRBJ2-7; 11 bases match TRBD1. CDR3 length: 16 amino acids. Losses at the gene ends were 0 bases for V and 5 bases for J; bases not matched to a gene: 7. Germline values: CDR1 SGHRS, CDR2 YFSETQ. CDR3 region: CASSLAGTGGQDEQYF. Written as DNA, the CDR3 is TGCGCCAGCAGCTTGGCAGGGACAGGGGGACAGGACGAGCAGTACTTC.

In its sample, this clonotype was seen many times. This chain links TRBV12-3 or TRBV12-4 with TRBJ2-7; D perhaps matches TRBD1 (6 bases). This CDR3 is 14 amino acids long. V was pared by 0 bases and J by 0 bases, with 6 bases between. The CDR3 loop reads CASSLAGGSYEQYF. CDR3 sequence (DNA): TGTGCCAGCAGTTTAGCAGGGGGCTCCTACGAGCAGTACTTC.

This chain connects TRBV28 to TRBJ2-1; 8 bases are a match to TRBD2. CDR3 size: 14 residues. Trimming at V came to 6 bases and at J to 4 bases, leaving 5 bases not matched to a gene. Per germline, CDR1 MDHEN and CDR2 SYDVKM. CDR3 residues: CASSQGLDYNEQFF. CDR3 coding DNA: TGTGCCAGCAGCCAGGGACTAGATTACAATGAGCAGTTCTTC.

At least ten counts were recorded for this clonotype. The chain has TRBV12-3 or TRBV12-4 and TRBJ2-7, with 10 positions matching TRBD2. V lost 6 bases, J lost 5 bases, and 7 bases stayed unmatched. The CDR3 extends over 14 amino acids. The CDR3 DNA sequence: TGTGCCAGCAGGACTAGCGGGTCTAAACACGAGCAGTACTTC. This sequence encodes CASRTSGSKHEQYF.

This clonotype was seen ten or more times. The V and J genes are TRBV28 and TRBJ2-7, with D tentatively TRBD2 (6 bases). The CDR3 has 14 amino acids. Per germline, CDR1 MDHEN and CDR2 SYDVKM. Trimming removed 7 bases at V and 4 bases at J, with 17 bases between. The CDR3 is CASNTGAGWYEQYF. The DNA of the CDR3 is TGTGCCAGCAATACGGGAGCCGGTTGGTACGAGCAGTACTTC.

This clonotype was seen many times. This rearrangement joins TRBV4-2 to TRBJ1-2, with D unresolved. Germline lookup yields CDR1 LGHNA and CDR2 YNFKEQ. CDR3 length: 12 residues. V was cut by 3 bases and J by 7 bases, with 9 bases left in between. CDR3 in amino acids: CASSHAAGGYTF. Here the CDR3 DNA reads TGTGCCAGCAGCCATGCAGCGGGTGGCTACACCTTC.

This clonotype has a count of ten or more. J is TRBJ1-1 and V is TRBV14; D not certain. The ends were cut back, 0 bases at V and 7 bases at J, with 12 bases in the middle. The CDR3 contains 14 residues. Looked up from germline, CDR1 is SGHDN and CDR2 is FVKESK. CDR3 DNA sequence: TGTGCCAGCAGCCAAGATTGGGCCACCTTTGAAGCTTTCTTT. Residues: CASSQDWATFEAFF.

This clonotype has just one count. A much bigger clone sits one base away, suggesting this may be a read error. This rearrangement joins TRBV7-6 to TRBJ1-1; no clear D. This CDR3 spans 14 amino acids. Germline values: CDR1 SGHVS, CDR2 FNYEAQ. This CDR3 is CASNLGSHPTEAFF. CDR3 DNA: TGTGCCAGCAACTTAGGGAGCCACCCCACTGAAGCTTTCTTT.

In its sample, this clonotype was seen many times. This sequence joins TRBV5-6 and TRBJ1-2; TRBD1 agrees at 9 bases. The junction had 5 bases not matched to a gene; V was cut back by 2 bases and J by 6 bases. This CDR3 is built from 14 residues. Germline values: CDR1 SGHDT, CDR2 YYEEEE. Here the CDR3 DNA reads TGTGCCAGCAGCTTACCGGGACAGGGTAATGGCTACACCTTC. This gives the protein CASSLPGQGNGYTF.

There are many counts of this clonotype. The chain has TRBV20-1 and TRBJ2-3; D is perhaps TRBD1 (5 bases). V was cut by 0 bases and J by 4 bases, with 11 bases left in between. The CDR3 loop spans 14 amino acids. CDR1 DFQATT and CDR2 SNEGSKA come from the germline V gene (reference sequence). In nucleotides, the CDR3 is TGCAGTGCTAGAGAAATTGGGGCATCAGATACGCAGTATTTT. This codes for CSAREIGASDTQYF.